The rows below give T cell receptor beta chains drawn from one sample of a study of Graves' ophthalmopathy and Graves' hyperthyroidism. TCRdb reanalysed the multiplex PCR reads using MiXCR and keeps one entry per CDR3 protein. Counted here are hundreds of thousands of distinct CDR3 sequences, roughly 20% occurring once; the ten biggest clones make up roughly 3.2%. Sequenced material: peripheral blood. The receptors come from a woman aged 18-29 years with stable Graves' hyperthyroidism. CDR3s include the opening cysteine and the closing phenylalanine or tryptophan. A D gene is named only where the DNA matches it firmly. Size tells how often a clone was seen (once, few, many) or the class of an expanded clone, and some rows leave it out.

length,V,J,D,size,CDR3,DNA
11,TRBV6-5,TRBJ2-7,NA,NA,CASSYGREQYF,TGTGCCAGCAGTTACGGCAGGGAGCAGTACTTC
14,TRBV20-1,TRBJ2-5,NA,many,CSAGRDITGETQYF,TGCAGTGCCGGGCGGGACATCACCGGAGAGACCCAGTACTTC
12,TRBV5-1,TRBJ1-2,NA,many,CASRFEDYGYTF,TGCGCCAGCAGGTTTGAGGACTATGGCTACACCTTC
14,TRBV28,TRBJ2-4,TRBD1,many,CASTAGTGQNIQYF,TGTGCCAGCACCGCCGGGACAGGGCAAAACATTCAGTACTTC
15,TRBV28,TRBJ2-4,NA,many,CASSFSWGRENIQYF,TGTGCCAGCAGTTTTTCTTGGGGTCGTGAAAACATTCAGTACTTC
12,TRBV29-1,TRBJ1-1,TRBD1,many,CSVEEAGGAAFF,TGCAGCGTTGAAGAGGCAGGGGGCGCAGCTTTCTTT
15,TRBV6-2/TRBV6-3,TRBJ2-7,NA,many,CASSWESGGMGEQYF,TGTGCCAGCAGTTGGGAGAGCGGAGGTATGGGGGAGCAGTACTTC
15,TRBV7-2,TRBJ1-6,TRBD1,many,CASSLEAGGETPLHF,TGTGCCAGCAGCTTAGAGGCAGGGGGGGAGACACCCCTCCACTTT
16,TRBV11-3,TRBJ2-2,TRBD1,many,CASSPRTGMNTGELFF,TGTGCCAGCAGCCCTAGGACAGGGATGAACACCGGGGAGCTGTTTTTT
15,TRBV20-1,TRBJ2-7,NA,NA,CSARVWQGFSYEQYF,TGCAGTGCTAGAGTTTGGCAGGGCTTCTCCTACGAGCAGTACTTC
14,TRBV12-5,TRBJ2-2,TRBD2,many,CASGPSGRSWELFF,TGTGCTAGTGGTCCTAGCGGGAGGTCTTGGGAGCTGTTTTTT
13,TRBV6-1,TRBJ2-5,NA,many,CASSEGGYETQYF,TGTGCCAGCAGTGAGGGGGGTTACGAGACCCAGTACTTC
13,TRBV30,TRBJ1-5,NA,NA,CAWSGVGNQPQHF,TGTGCCTGGAGTGGGGTGGGCAATCAGCCCCAGCATTTT
15,TRBV7-9,TRBJ1-1,TRBD1,many,CASSLGGGYDTEAFF,TGTGCCAGCAGCTTAGGAGGGGGCTACGACACTGAAGCTTTCTTT
14,TRBV7-2,TRBJ2-7,NA,many,CASSLINRVQEQYF,TGTGCCAGCAGCCTCATTAACAGGGTACAAGAGCAGTACTTC
12,TRBV5-1,TRBJ2-7,NA,NA,CASRGPPGEQYF,TGCGCCAGCAGGGGACCGCCGGGCGAGCAGTACTTC
16,TRBV7-9,TRBJ2-5,TRBD1,many,CASSRRRQGRQETQYF,TGTGCCAGCAGCCGCAGGAGACAGGGTCGCCAAGAGACCCAGTACTTC
15,TRBV20-1,TRBJ2-7,TRBD1,many,CSARFRTGLSYEQYF,TGCAGTGCTAGGTTCAGGACAGGACTTTCCTACGAGCAGTACTTC
14,TRBV3-1,TRBJ2-7,NA,NA,CASSQAYRDYEQYF,TGTGCCAGCAGCCAAGCCTACAGGGACTACGAGCAGTACTTC
16,TRBV4-1,TRBJ1-5,TRBD1,many,CASSQGGTGYPQPQHF,TGCGCCAGCAGCCAGGGAGGGACAGGGTATCCCCAGCCCCAGCATTTT
13,TRBV11-2,TRBJ1-2,NA,NA,CASSLSSVRGYTF,TGTGCCAGCAGCTTAAGTTCCGTCCGAGGCTACACCTTC
13,TRBV6-2/TRBV6-3,TRBJ2-7,TRBD1,many,CAAGTGPSYEQYF,TGTGCCGCGGGGACAGGCCCCTCCTACGAGCAGTACTTC
19,TRBV4-1,TRBJ1-2,TRBD1,NA,CASSQGPGQGRRIDYGYTF,TGCGCCAGCAGCCAAGGACCGGGACAGGGGAGGAGAATCGACTATGGCTACACCTTC
15,TRBV28,TRBJ2-2,NA,NA,CASRSQGTNTGELFF,TGTGCCAGCAGGTCACAGGGAACGAACACCGGGGAGCTGTTTTTT
16,TRBV6-5,TRBJ2-7,NA,NA,CASSYPAWGRKGEQYF,TGTGCCAGCAGTTACCCCGCCTGGGGCAGAAAGGGCGAGCAGTACTTC
16,TRBV4-1,TRBJ2-6,NA,NA,CASSQEQGWGANVLTF,TGCGCCAGCAGCCAAGAACAGGGCTGGGGGGCCAACGTCCTGACTTTC
16,TRBV12-3/TRBV12-4,TRBJ1-3,NA,NA,CASSPRQILSGNTIYF,TGTGCCAGCAGTCCCCGACAGATACTCTCTGGAAACACCATATATTTT
15,TRBV24-1,TRBJ2-2,NA,many,CATSASNPNTGELFF,TGTGCCACCAGTGCATCCAACCCGAACACCGGGGAGCTGTTTTTT
14,TRBV7-2,TRBJ2-4,NA,NA,CASSLDGPLDIKYF,TGTGCCAGCAGCCTTGATGGACCGCTGGACATTAAGTACTTC
16,TRBV6-5,TRBJ1-1,TRBD1,NA,CASSSQRDRRNTEAFF,TGTGCCAGCAGTTCTCAAAGGGACAGAAGGAACACTGAAGCTTTCTTT
14,TRBV19,TRBJ2-7,NA,NA,CASSTGAETYEQYF,TGTGCCAGTAGTACAGGGGCCGAAACCTACGAGCAGTACTTC
15,TRBV6-1,TRBJ2-7,NA,many,CASILQGGPPYEQYF,TGTGCCAGCATCCTTCAGGGGGGCCCACCCTACGAGCAGTACTTC
17,TRBV12-3/TRBV12-4,TRBJ1-1,NA,NA,CASSSTTLWTVGTEAFF,TGTGCCAGCAGTTCCACCACCCTCTGGACAGTCGGCACTGAAGCTTTCTTT
14,TRBV9,TRBJ1-2,TRBD1,many,CASSVGGTGSGYTF,TGTGCCAGCAGCGTAGGGGGGACAGGGAGTGGCTACACCTTC
13,TRBV6-2/TRBV6-3,TRBJ2-7,NA,many,CASRGTGIYEQYF,TGTGCCAGCAGGGGAACAGGGATTTACGAGCAGTACTTC
10,TRBV2,TRBJ2-5,NA,many,CASKEETQYF,TGTGCCAGCAAAGAAGAGACCCAGTACTTC
13,TRBV6-1,TRBJ1-1,NA,many,CASSVERLTEAFF,TGTGCCAGCAGTGTAGAACGGCTCACTGAAGCTTTCTTT
14,TRBV12-3/TRBV12-4,TRBJ1-5,NA,many,CASTAAYSNQPQHF,TGTGCCAGCACCGCGGCTTATAGCAATCAGCCCCAGCATTTT
16,TRBV15,TRBJ2-4,TRBD1,NA,CATSRDDRGAKNIQYF,TGTGCCACCAGCAGGGACGACAGGGGGGCCAAAAACATTCAGTACTTC
11,TRBV20-1,TRBJ2-5,NA,many,CSATTGETQYF,TGCAGTGCTACGACGGGAGAGACCCAGTACTTC
14,TRBV7-8,TRBJ2-7,NA,many,CASSLESSYHEQYF,TGTGCCAGCAGCTTAGAGTCAAGTTACCACGAGCAGTACTTC